These 6 T cell receptor beta chains share one sample of origin, sequenced in a study of CD8+ T cells in alopecia areata. The sequencing template was cDNA reverse transcribed from extracted RNA. Assay: immunoSEQ multiplex PCR; the TCRdb copy retains only in-frame clones and omits some. Of over 85,000 clones in the sample, over 70% were seen once. Treatment described: oral pan-JAK inhibitor, 5-10 mg twice daily. Material: CD8+ T cells sorted from blood, obtained at approximately week 44, from a patient treated with tofacitinib. These receptors came from a human donor with alopecia areata.

J is TRBJ2-3 and V is TRBV25-1, with D maybe TRBD2 (5 bases). Germline CDR1 reads MGHDK; CDR2 reads SYGVNS. The CDR3 sequence is 15 residues long. Trimming left V 3 bases short and J 4 bases short, with 14 bases between. The CDR3 region has the DNA TGTGCCAGCAGTGAGGGGAGTTGGAACGCAGATACGCAGTATTTT. Its protein product is CASSEGSWNADTQYF. The whole variable domain, filled in from reference TRBV25-1 and TRBJ2-3, reads EADIYQTPRYLVIGTGKKITLECSQTMGHDKMYWYQQDPGMELHLIHYSYGVNSTEKGDLSSESTVSRIRTEHFPLTLESARPSHTSQYLCASSEGSWNADTQYFGPGTRLTVL.

The CDR3 DNA follows: TGTGCCAGCAGTTTAGCATCAGCGGGGGGGGGAGAGACCCAGTACTTC. This translates into CASSLASAGGGETQYF. This chain connects TRBV28 to TRBJ2-5; 10 bases map to TRBD2. Germline-derived CDR1 and CDR2 are MDHEN and SYDVKM. This CDR3 region has 16 residues. Losses at the gene ends were 2 bases for V and 4 bases for J; bases not matched to a gene: 7.

This sequence joins TRBV4-3 and TRBJ1-5; D gene unclear. Trimming cost V 1 base and J 1 base, with 11 bases left between them. The CDR3 loop spans 16 amino acids. Germline loops: CDR1 LGHNA, CDR2 YSLEER. The CDR3 region is CASSQGTDGSNQPQHF. CDR3 nucleotides: TGCGCCAGCAGCCAAGGGACCGACGGCAGCAATCAGCCCCAGCATTTT.

J is TRBJ1-1 and V is TRBV29-1; 10 nucleotides match TRBD1. Germline-derived CDR1 and CDR2 are SQVTM and ANQGSEA. Losses at the gene ends were 3 bases for V and 6 bases for J; bases not matched to a gene: 1. The CDR3 is 12 amino acids. In DNA, the CDR3 is TGCAGCGTTGAGGGGACAGGGGCTGAAGCTTTCTTT. It encodes CSVEGTGAEAFF.

The genes are TRBV6-5 and TRBJ2-3; D unclear. In germline, CDR1 is MNHEY, CDR2 SVGAGI. This CDR3 is built from 14 residues. Trimming stripped 6 bases from V and 2 bases from J, with 12 bases between. CDR3 in DNA: TGTGCCAGCAGCCCTGGGTTTACCACAGATACGCAGTATTTT. Its translation is CASSPGFTTDTQYF.

A single count supports this clone. The chain joins TRBV6-4 to TRBJ2-3; TRBD2 aligns across 8 bases. The V gene end was trimmed by 0 bases and the J gene end by 1 base; junction bases not matched to a gene: 0. The length of the CDR3 is 15 residues. The V gene's germline CDR1 is MRHNA and CDR2 SNTAGT. CDR3 DNA sequence: TGTGCCAGCAGTGACTCGCGGGGGGGCACAGATACGCAGTATTTT. This encodes CASSDSRGGTDTQYF.